These 28 T cell receptor beta chains were all obtained from the same sample, sequenced in a study of T cell repertoires in cytomegalovirus infection. Each CDR3 protein gets one entry after TCRdb re-called the reads with MiXCR. The data show around 740,000 distinct CDR3 sequences, with approximately 34% seen just once and 2.8% held by the top ten. Material for sequencing was PBMCs. The receptors here all came from a human donor in good health (CMV status not recorded). Some clones in this sample may be carry-over from other donors' samples.

This clonotype showed up just a few times. The chain links TRBV29-1 to TRBJ2-5, with 13 bases aligning to TRBD2. After removal of 3 bases from V and 4 bases from J, the junction contained 11 bases not matched to a gene. The germline V gene encodes CDR1 SQVTM and CDR2 ANQGSEA. The CDR3 is 17 amino acids. DNA for the CDR3: TGCAGCGTTGATGACCGACTAGCGGGAGGAAGAGGAGAGACCCAGTACTTC. Protein product: CSVDDRLAGGRGETQYF.

There are a few counts of this clonotype. The chain couples TRBV18 to TRBJ2-7, with 10 bases matching TRBD1. The CDR3 is 17 residues long. The junction had 12 bases not matched to a gene; V was cut back by 5 bases and J by 2 bases. Germline-derived CDR1 and CDR2 are KGHSH and LQKENI. CDR3 in amino acids: CASSITPGTGDAYEQYF. In DNA, the CDR3 is TGTGCCAGCTCAATTACTCCCGGGACAGGGGATGCCTACGAGCAGTACTTC.

This clonotype was picked up many times. The CDR3 bases are TGTGCCAGCAGCCCCAACTCCTACGAGCAGTACTTC. It translates to CASSPNSYEQYF. This chain links TRBV7-2 with TRBJ2-7, with D unclear. Germline V gene sequence: CDR1 SGHTA, CDR2 FQGNSA. There are 12 residues in the CDR3. Trimming removed 5 bases at V and 0 bases at J, with 5 bases between.

This clonotype was picked up many times. This chain connects TRBV7-8 to TRBJ1-2; tentatively, D is TRBD1 (5 bases). The CDR3 length is 15 residues. The germline gives CDR1 SGHVS, CDR2 FQNEAQ. Trimming shortened V by 0 bases and J by 13 bases, and 21 bases separated the two germline ends. Written as DNA, the CDR3 is TGTGCCAGCAGCTTAGCCGGGACCCCAGCGACCTGGGGCACCTTC. Residues: CASSLAGTPATWGTF.

Only a few counts were recorded for this clonotype. The chain recombines TRBV20-1 with TRBJ1-2, with D possibly being TRBD1 (6 bases). Germline V gives CDR1 DFQATT, CDR2 SNEGSKA (reference sequence). The CDR3 loop spans 15 amino acids. Trimming removed 2 bases at V and 8 bases at J, with 21 bases between. The CDR3 sequence: CSARNGQTILWGYTF. In DNA form, the CDR3 reads TGCAGTGCTAGAAACGGACAGACGATCCTGTGGGGCTACACCTTC.

The chain employs TRBV2 and TRBJ1-2; TRBD1 aligns across 7 bases. V lost 8 bases and J lost 0; bases outside the gene matches: 9. The CDR3 is made up of 15 amino acids. The V gene's germline CDR1 is SNHLY and CDR2 FYNNEI. CDR3 in DNA: TGTGCCAGCTTGGACAGGAGGGCCCCTAACTATGGCTACACCTTC. It is translated as CASLDRRAPNYGYTF. Full variable domain (remainder filled in from reference TRBV2 and TRBJ1-2): EPEVTQTPSHQVTQMGQEVILRCVPISNHLYFYWYRQILGQKVEFLVSFYNNEISEKSEIFDDQFSVERPDGSNFTLKIRSTKLEDSAMYFCASLDRRAPNYGYTFGSGTRLTVV.

The rearrangement uses TRBV4-1 and TRBJ2-7; D might be TRBD1 (5 bases). Trimming left V 2 bases short and J 2 bases short, with 13 bases between. Looked up from germline, CDR1 is MGHRA and CDR2 is YSYEKL. This CDR3 is 15 amino acids long. Written as DNA, the CDR3 is TGCGCCAGCAGCCAACAGCACCAGGGAACCTACGAGCAGTACTTC. This translates into CASSQQHQGTYEQYF.

This clonotype showed up just a few times. The chain combines TRBV6-1 with TRBJ2-3; D is uncertain. Trimming cost V 7 bases and J 0 bases, with 5 bases left between them. CDR3 size: 12 residues. Per the germline V gene, CDR1 is MNHNS and CDR2 is SASEGT. The CDR3 region is CASKLSTDTQYF. CDR3 DNA sequence: TGTGCCAGCAAGCTTAGCACAGATACGCAGTATTTT.

This clonotype was detected ten times or more. The chain carries TRBV7-2 and TRBJ2-1; D could derive from TRBD1 or TRBD2 (5 bases each). This CDR3 region has 16 residues. V lost 1 base to trimming and J lost 0 bases, with 10 bases between them. The germline gives CDR1 SGHTA, CDR2 FQGNSA. The CDR3 protein is CASSLGGTLSYNEQFF. For the CDR3, the DNA is TGTGCCAGCAGCTTAGGTGGGACCCTCTCCTACAATGAGCAGTTCTTC. The whole variable domain, remainder taken from reference TRBV7-2 and TRBJ2-1, is GAGVSQSPSNKVTEKGKDVELRCDPISGHTALYWYRQSLGQGLEFLIYFQGNSAPDKSGLPSDRFSAERTGGSVSTLTIQRTQQEDSAVYLCASSLGGTLSYNEQFFGPGTRLTVL.

The rearrangement uses TRBV12-5 and TRBJ1-1; D is ambiguous. Germline V CDR1 and CDR2: LGHNT, FRNRAP. The CDR3 is 13 amino acids. Trimming removed 6 bases from V and 4 bases from J, with 12 bases in between. The CDR3 region is CASGLGDPTEAFF. CDR3 nucleotide sequence: TGTGCTAGTGGACTGGGAGACCCCACTGAAGCTTTCTTT.

This clonotype occurred many times. This rearrangement joins TRBV12-3 or TRBV12-4 to TRBJ1-1, with a possible D match to TRBD1 (6 bases). The CDR3 has 15 amino acids. V lost 3 bases and J 3 bases, leaving 14 bases between the germline ends. The CDR3 region has the DNA TGTGCCAGCAGTTTCTGGCTTGAGGGGGACACTGAAGCTTTCTTT. This sequence encodes CASSFWLEGDTEAFF.

Ten or more counts support this clonotype. This chain links TRBV7-9 with TRBJ2-7, with a tentative D call TRBD1 (6 bases). CDR3 length: 12 residues. Germline values: CDR1 SEHNR, CDR2 FQNEAQ (reference sequence). Trimming shortened V by 5 bases and J by 5 bases, and 10 bases separated the two germline ends. Here the CDR3 DNA reads TGTGCCAGCAGCCGGAACAGGGACGAGCAGTACTTC. This gives the protein CASSRNRDEQYF.

The V gene is TRBV28, the J gene TRBJ1-1; D unresolved. This CDR3 contains 15 residues. Germline CDR1 reads MDHEN; CDR2 reads SYDVKM. The ends were cut back, 6 bases at V and 4 bases at J, with 18 bases in the middle. The chain's CDR3 is CASRPGFTHGTEAFF. CDR3 nucleotide sequence: TGTGCCAGCAGACCAGGATTTACCCACGGCACTGAAGCTTTCTTT.

This clonotype occurred once. Its ends do not fully match the called genes, so a read error is possible. This sequence joins TRBV7-2 and TRBJ1-5; D is unclear. This CDR3 comprises 14 residues. Germline V gene sequence: CDR1 SGHTA, CDR2 FQGNSA. The CDR3 bases are TGTGCCAGCAGCTTACTTGAAACAAGCCAGCCCCAGAATTTT. This codes for CASSLLETSQPQNF.

A word on this clonotype: Just one base apart from a much larger clone, this may be a read error. This chain links TRBV12-3 or TRBV12-4 with TRBJ2-6; TRBD1 might be the D (5 bases). There are 16 residues in the CDR3. CDR3 DNA sequence: TGTGCCAGCAGTAAGACAGCGAACTCTGGGGCCAACGTCCTGAATTTC. This sequence encodes CASSKTANSGANVLNF.

The chain combines TRBV19 with TRBJ2-3; no reliable D call. Germline loops: CDR1 LNHDA, CDR2 SQIVND (reference sequence). The CDR3 is made up of 14 amino acids. V lost 3 bases and J lost 0, with 7 bases in between. This CDR3 reads CASSMGISTDTQYF. The CDR3 coding sequence is TGTGCCAGTAGTATGGGGATTAGCACAGATACGCAGTATTTT.

V usage is TRBV20-1 and J usage is TRBJ1-4; D is perhaps TRBD1 (5 bases). Deletions cut 0 bases from V and 5 bases from J, with 16 bases between. Germline V lookup: CDR1 DFQATT, CDR2 SNEGSKA (reference sequence). The CDR3 runs to 16 residues. Written as DNA, the CDR3 is TGCAGTGCTAGAGATAATAAAGGGACCTTAAATGAAAAACTGTTTTTT. This translates into CSARDNKGTLNEKLFF.

This clonotype was seen a few times. The chain has TRBV7-9 and TRBJ1-5; no reliable D call. V was shortened by 0 bases and J by 1 base, with 10 bases between the two germline ends. Germline CDR1 and CDR2: SEHNR and FQNEAQ (reference sequence). The CDR3 sequence is 16 residues long. This CDR3 reads CASSLAVGQSNQPQHF. CDR3 bases: TGTGCCAGCAGCTTAGCAGTTGGTCAGAGCAATCAGCCCCAGCATTTT.

As concerns this clonotype: A clone one base away is much larger, so this may be a read error. The chain combines TRBV12-3 or TRBV12-4 with TRBJ1-2, with D tentatively TRBD1 (6 bases). With 6 bases removed from V and 3 bases from J, the gap between germline ends came to 14 bases. The CDR3 length is 14 residues. In nucleotides, the CDR3 is TGTGCCAGCAGCCCCCGGGGGCGAGACTATGGCTACACCTTC. Protein sequence: CASSPRGRDYGYTF.

The rearrangement links TRBV28 to TRBJ2-7; 7 positions match TRBD2. The trim removed 3 bases at V and 7 bases at J, leaving 9 bases unmatched. Germline loops: CDR1 MDHEN, CDR2 SYDVKM. This CDR3 contains 14 residues. CDR3 residues: CASSLSGLVREQYF. The CDR3 nucleotides read TGTGCCAGCAGTTTGTCCGGACTAGTTAGGGAGCAGTACTTC.

The chain carries TRBV5-5 and TRBJ2-7, with 9 bases lining up with TRBD1. After removal of 2 bases from V and 3 bases from J, the junction contained 6 bases not matched to a gene. The CDR3 runs to 15 residues. Germline values: CDR1 SGHKS, CDR2 YYEKEE (reference sequence). In DNA form, the CDR3 reads TGTGCCAGCAGCTTACAGGGGGCTGCGGGCTACGAGCAGTACTTC. Encoded protein: CASSLQGAAGYEQYF. Filled out from reference TRBV5-5 and TRBJ2-7, the complete variable domain reads DAGVTQSPTHLIKTRGQQVTLRCSPISGHKSVSWYQQVLGQGPQFIFQYYEKEERGRGNFPDRFSARQFPNYSSELNVNALLLGDSALYLCASSLQGAAGYEQYFGPGTRLTVT.

The chain joins TRBV15 to TRBJ2-1; TRBD2 matches 10 bases. CDR3 length equals 16 residues. The trim removed 5 bases at V and 6 bases at J, leaving 10 bases unmatched. Germline V lookup: CDR1 LNHNV, CDR2 YYDKDF (reference sequence). DNA of the CDR3: TGTGCCACCAGCCACGGCCACCTAGCGGGAGTCAATGAGCAGTTCTTC. Its protein is CATSHGHLAGVNEQFF. Drawing the rest from reference TRBV15 and TRBJ2-1, the complete variable domain is DAMVIQNPRYQVTQFGKPVTLSCSQTLNHNVMYWYQQKSSQAPKLLFHYYDKDFNNEADTPDNFQSRRPNTSFCFLDIRSPGLGDTAMYLCATSHGHLAGVNEQFFGPGTRLTVL.

This clonotype was recorded once. The gene calls are TRBV6-1 and TRBJ2-7; maybe TRBD2 (6 bases). Trimming removed 5 bases from V and 2 bases from J, with 16 bases in between. The length of the CDR3 is 15 residues. Per germline, CDR1 MNHNS and CDR2 SASEGT. CDR3 DNA: TGTGCCAGCAGTTACACACCTAGCGAAGCCTACGAGCAGTACTTC. Translation gives CASSYTPSEAYEQYF.

This clonotype was seen repeatedly, ten times or more. This chain connects TRBV19 to TRBJ1-1; D gene unclear. The V gene lost 5 bases and the J gene lost 7 bases, with 23 bases spanning the gap. The CDR3 extends over 16 amino acids. Germline V CDR1 and CDR2: LNHDA, SQIVND (reference sequence). The CDR3 spells CASSPLRTGRLYEAFF. The DNA of the CDR3 is TGTGCCAGTAGTCCCCTACGGACGGGGAGACTTTATGAAGCTTTCTTT.

The V call is TRBV7-3, the J call TRBJ1-1, with 7 positions matching TRBD1. J lost 7 bases, V lost 1 base, and 3 bases had no gene match. Germline lookup yields CDR1 SGHTA and CDR2 FQGTGA. CDR3 length equals 13 residues. The CDR3 nucleotides read TGTGCCAGCAGCTTAATAGGGGACAGTGAAGCTTTCTTT. Encoded protein: CASSLIGDSEAFF.

The chain employs TRBV2 and TRBJ2-7; no clear D gene. V was clipped by 1 base and J by 5 bases, with 15 bases between them. The CDR3 is 15 amino acids. Germline V CDR1 and CDR2: SNHLY, FYNNEI. The CDR3 nucleotides are TGTGCCAGCAGTGAAGTAGGCGGAGTTGGCAACGAGCAGTACTTC. As protein: CASSEVGGVGNEQYF.

This clonotype was found many times. J is TRBJ1-2 and V is TRBV7-2, with a tentative D call TRBD1 (6 bases). The CDR3 covers 14 residues. The ends were cut back, 2 bases at V and 6 bases at J, with 13 bases in the middle. The V gene's germline CDR1 is SGHTA and CDR2 FQGNSA. CDR3 sequence reads: CASSLFGGQDGYTF. As DNA, the CDR3 is TGTGCCAGCAGCTTATTTGGGGGGCAGGATGGCTACACCTTC.

This clonotype was observed a handful of times. This chain links TRBV12-3 or TRBV12-4 with TRBJ2-4, with D possibly being TRBD2 (5 bases). V lost 3 bases and J 0 bases, leaving 9 bases between the germline ends. This CDR3 has 15 residues. DNA of the CDR3: TGTGCCAGCAGTTTCCGGGGATTAGCCAAAAACATTCAGTACTTC. This translates into CASSFRGLAKNIQYF.